This passage covers 21 T cell receptor beta chains from one sample sequenced in a study of control samples from healthy donors and cancer patients. Measured with immunoSEQ multiplex PCR; TCRdb has only the in-frame clones, and not every one. The repertoire holds some 150,000 clones, with approximately 94% as singletons. Material: PBMCs. The origin of the receptors is a man aged 60 to 69 with colorectal cancer.

This chain connects TRBV7-2 to TRBJ2-3; D not resolved. The CDR3 is 15 residues long. V shed 1 base and J shed 4 bases, with 12 bases lying between them. Germline V gene sequence: CDR1 SGHTA, CDR2 FQGNSA. CDR3 coding DNA: TGTGCCAGCAGCTTAGAGGGCAGGCGAGCAGATACGCAGTATTTT. Residues: CASSLEGRRADTQYF.

The chain is built from TRBV11-2 and TRBJ1-1, with 8 bases identical to TRBD1. Unmatched junction bases numbered 1, after V lost 3 bases and J lost 1 base. This CDR3 is 14 amino acids long. Germline loops: CDR1 SGHAT, CDR2 FQNNGV. The CDR3 here is CASSFGTGNTEAFF. The DNA of the CDR3 is TGTGCCAGCAGCTTTGGGACAGGGAACACTGAAGCTTTCTTT.

CDR3 loop: CASTPDGDYGYTF. As DNA, the CDR3 is TGTGCCAGCACCCCAGACGGAGACTATGGCTACACCTTC. This chain links TRBV6-5 with TRBJ1-2; no firm D call. This CDR3 spans 13 amino acids. The V gene's germline CDR1 is MNHEY and CDR2 SVGAGI. V was clipped by 7 bases and J by 3 bases, with 12 bases between them.

The chain links TRBV18 to TRBJ1-1; 10 bases fit TRBD1. The V gene end was trimmed by 0 bases and the J gene end by 4 bases; junction bases not matched to a gene: 5. This CDR3 contains 16 residues. Germline V gene sequence: CDR1 KGHSH, CDR2 LQKENI. Here the CDR3 reads CASSPPRGTGATEAFF. As DNA, the CDR3 is TGTGCCAGCTCACCACCGAGGGGGACAGGGGCCACTGAAGCTTTCTTT.

The chain recombines TRBV2 with TRBJ2-7; 9 nucleotides match TRBD1. The CDR3 is made up of 15 amino acids. Germline V gene data show CDR1 as SNHLY and CDR2 as FYNNEI. V gave up 3 bases and J gave up 2 bases; unmatched junction bases: 5. The CDR3 DNA reads as TGTGCCAGCAGTGAGAGAACAGGGGGCACCTACGAGCAGTACTTC. This encodes CASSERTGGTYEQYF.

The rearrangement links TRBV25-1 to TRBJ1-2, with TRBD1 matching 7 bases. After removal of 1 base from V and 4 bases from J, the junction contained 6 bases not matched to a gene. The CDR3 contains 15 residues. Germline CDR1 reads MGHDK; CDR2 reads SYGVNS. CDR3 sequence: CASSELKGAGYGYTF. The CDR3, as DNA: TGTGCCAGCAGTGAATTGAAGGGGGCAGGCTATGGCTACACCTTC.

The chain combines TRBV10-1 with TRBJ1-6; D is possibly TRBD1 (6 bases). The V end was cut by 6 bases, the J end by 7 bases, with 10 bases between. The CDR3 is 13 amino acids. Germline CDR1 is WNHNN and CDR2 is SYGVQD (reference sequence). CDR3 DNA: TGCGCCAGCAGCGACAGGAAGAATTCACCCCTCCACTTT. Its protein product is CASSDRKNSPLHF.

The chain is built from TRBV2 and TRBJ1-2; D is perhaps TRBD1 (5 bases). Per germline, CDR1 SNHLY and CDR2 FYNNEI. The CDR3 is made up of 12 amino acids. V lost 11 bases and J lost 3, with 13 bases in between. The CDR3 protein is CAGGEGHYGYTF. DNA of the CDR3: TGTGCCGGGGGGGAGGGGCACTATGGCTACACCTTC.

V gene TRBV12-3 or TRBV12-4 combines with J gene TRBJ2-7, with a weak D call TRBD2 (6 bases). Trimming took off 6 bases at V and 5 bases at J, with 14 bases between the two ends. CDR3 length: 13 residues. CDR3 amino acids: CASRPTWGDEQYF. The CDR3 DNA reads as TGTGCCAGCAGGCCTACTTGGGGGGACGAGCAGTACTTC.

The chain uses TRBV5-6 and TRBJ2-7; 7 nucleotides align to TRBD2. Germline V lookup: CDR1 SGHDT, CDR2 YYEEEE. V lost 4 bases to trimming and J lost 0 bases; unmatched junction nucleotides: 7. This CDR3 spans 15 amino acids. The CDR3 reads CASSPSGLLSYEQYF. The CDR3 DNA follows: TGTGCCAGCAGCCCGTCGGGACTACTCTCCTACGAGCAGTACTTC.

This chain connects TRBV7-2 to TRBJ1-6; 9 bases fit TRBD1. This CDR3 region has 15 residues. Germline CDR1 and CDR2: SGHTA and FQGNSA. J lost 11 bases, V lost 5 bases, and 10 bases had no gene match. CDR3 in amino acids: CASSLVTGGSAPLHF. The DNA of the CDR3 is TGTGCCAGCAGCCTCGTGACAGGGGGAAGCGCACCCCTCCACTTT.

The V gene is TRBV4-1, the J gene TRBJ2-5, with 9 bases fitting TRBD1. Looked up from germline, CDR1 is MGHRA and CDR2 is YSYEKL. V lost 2 bases to trimming and J lost 3 bases; unmatched junction nucleotides: 7. The CDR3 totals 16 residues. The CDR3, as DNA: TGCGCCAGCAGCCAACCGGGACAGGGATATGAAGAGACCCAGTACTTC. Amino acid sequence: CASSQPGQGYEETQYF.

The J gene is TRBJ2-7, the V gene TRBV18, with D uncertain. The CDR3 consists of 14 residues. Germline lookup yields CDR1 KGHSH and CDR2 LQKENI. Trimming took 6 bases from V and 3 from J, leaving 15 bases between them. CDR3 coding DNA: TGTGCCAGCTCCCGCCTAGAAGACCACTACGAGCAGTACTTC. It yields the protein CASSRLEDHYEQYF.

This sequence joins TRBV6-5 and TRBJ1-1, with D maybe TRBD1 (6 bases). The V gene lost 3 bases and the J gene lost 8 bases, with 16 bases spanning the gap. Germline-derived CDR1 and CDR2 are MNHEY and SVGAGI. The length of the CDR3 is 14 residues. The CDR3 DNA sequence: TGTGCCAGCAGTTATCCGGGGGCAATGGGGGAAGCTTTCTTT. Protein: CASSYPGAMGEAFF.

This chain joins TRBV19 and TRBJ2-7; no clear D. The germline V gene has CDR1 LNHDA and CDR2 SQIVND (reference sequence). This CDR3 comprises 14 residues. V was pared by 6 bases and J by 2 bases, with 14 bases between. The CDR3 loop reads CASRGTQPTYEQYF. Written as DNA, the CDR3 is TGTGCCAGTAGGGGAACGCAGCCTACCTACGAGCAGTACTTC. Together with reference TRBV19 and TRBJ2-7, the CDR3 gives the full variable domain: DGGITQSPKYLFRKEGQNVTLSCEQNLNHDAMYWYRQDPGQGLRLIYYSQIVNDFQKGDIAEGYSVSREKKESFPLTVTSAQKNPTAFYLCASRGTQPTYEQYFGPGTRLTVT.

J is TRBJ1-1 and V is TRBV14; no clear D gene. This CDR3 comprises 15 residues. Looked up from germline, CDR1 is SGHDN and CDR2 is FVKESK. V was shortened by 4 bases and J by 1 base, with 13 bases between the two germline ends. The CDR3 loop reads CASSPSPAGNTEAFF. For the CDR3, the DNA is TGTGCCAGCAGCCCCTCCCCAGCGGGGAACACTGAAGCTTTCTTT. The full variable domain, completed using reference TRBV14 and TRBJ1-1, is EAGVTQFPSHSVIEKGQTVTLRCDPISGHDNLYWYRRVMGKEIKFLLHFVKESKQDESGMPNNRFLAERTGGTYSTLKVQPAELEDSGVYFCASSPSPAGNTEAFFGQGTRLTVV.

The rearrangement uses TRBV11-2 and TRBJ2-2; TRBD2 might be the D (5 bases). Trimming took off 5 bases at V and 4 bases at J, with 14 bases between the two ends. This CDR3 contains 15 residues. The germline CDR1 and CDR2 sequences are SGHAT and FQNNGV. Written as DNA, the CDR3 is TGTGCCAGCAGCCCGCGCAGAGGGTTCACCGGGGAGCTGTTTTTT. Translation: CASSPRRGFTGELFF.

The V call is TRBV5-8, the J call TRBJ2-4; D not certain. The ends were cut back, 6 bases at V and 0 bases at J, with 13 bases in the middle. The CDR3 has 15 amino acids. In germline, CDR1 is SGHTS, CDR2 YDEGEE. The CDR3 DNA sequence: TGTGCCAGCAAACACAAGGGCTTAGCCAAAAACATTCAGTACTTC. As protein: CASKHKGLAKNIQYF.

The chain employs TRBV7-9 and TRBJ2-1; 11 bases fit TRBD2. J was trimmed by 9 bases and V by 2 bases; bases with no gene match: 15. CDR1 and CDR2 (germline): SEHNR, FQNEAQ (reference sequence). The CDR3 contains 18 residues. The CDR3 DNA reads TGTGCCAGCAGCTTACCCTTACGACTAGCGGGGTTAAAGGGTGAGCAGTTCTTC. Encoded protein: CASSLPLRLAGLKGEQFF. Supplemented by reference TRBV7-9 and TRBJ2-1, the full variable domain reads DTGVSQNPRHKITKRGQNVTFRCDPISEHNRLYWYRQTLGQGPEFLTYFQNEAQLEKSRLLSDRFSAERPKGSFSTLEIQRTEQGDSAMYLCASSLPLRLAGLKGEQFFGPGTRLTVL.

This sequence joins TRBV29-1 and TRBJ1-1; D gene unclear. Deletions cut 4 bases from V and 0 bases from J, with 9 bases between. The V gene's germline CDR1 is SQVTM and CDR2 ANQGSEA. The CDR3 is 13 amino acids. DNA of the CDR3: TGCAGCGTTGCCGGAGGGCTGAACACTGAAGCTTTCTTT. This translates into CSVAGGLNTEAFF.

The CDR3 coding sequence is TGTGCCAGCAGCGAAACAGATACGCAGTATTTT. As protein: CASSETDTQYF. The rearrangement joins TRBV3-1 (or the pseudogene TRBV3-2) to TRBJ2-3; D is unclear. The CDR3 totals 11 residues. V lost 5 bases and J lost 3, with 3 bases in between. Per germline, CDR1 LGHDT and CDR2 YNNKEL (reference sequence).